This TCR beta chain appears in the sequencing data of a study of blood T cell repertoires in COVID-19. TCRdb's copy holds only in-frame clones and misses some; the assay was immunoSEQ multiplex PCR. The profile shows a few hundred thousand clones, approximately 83% of them singletons. The sequence was obtained from a woman in her thirties who had recovered from COVID-19. Sequencing was performed on peripheral blood.

This chain's CDR3 is CASSTRQGTNNQPQHF. In DNA form, the CDR3 reads TGTGCCAGTAGTACACGACAGGGGACAAACAATCAGCCCCAGCATTTT. The chain has TRBV19 and TRBJ1-5; 8 positions match TRBD1. Per the germline V gene, CDR1 is LNHDA and CDR2 is SQIVND (reference sequence). V was pared by 4 bases and J by 3 bases, with 8 bases of the junction left unmatched. The CDR3 consists of 16 residues.